The 7 T cell receptor beta chains below all came from one sample that was sequenced in a study of response to subunit inactivated influenza vaccine. TCRdb re-derived calls from the RT-PCR reads in MiXCR, one entry per CDR3 protein. This table has more than 500,000 distinct CDR3 sequences, around 10% appearing once. These data are also associated with another study on T cells expressing NK-cell markers. This second report adds: TCR beta libraries carry UMIs added by 5'RACE template switching.

The sequenced sample was PBMCs from blood, obtained on the day of vaccination. Every receptor here comes from a man aged 50-60 years who received an inactivated influenza vaccine.

There are a few counts of this clonotype. The gene calls are TRBV3-1 and TRBJ2-2, with D perhaps given as TRBD1 or TRBD2 (5 bases each). The CDR3 is 19 amino acids. CDR1 is LGHDT and CDR2 is YNNKEL in the germline V gene (reference sequence). V shed 4 bases and J shed 0 bases, with 21 bases lying between them. CDR3 nucleotides: TGTGCCAGCAGCCCAAAAGCAGGGAGACTTACTCCGAACACCGGGGAGCTGTTTTTT. As protein: CASSPKAGRLTPNTGELFF.

This clonotype occurred a few times. This sequence joins TRBV20-1 and TRBJ1-2; 11 positions match TRBD1. J was trimmed by 0 bases and V by 2 bases; bases with no gene match: 11. The CDR3 length is 18 residues. Looked up from germline, CDR1 is DFQATT and CDR2 is SNEGSKA (reference sequence). The CDR3, as DNA: TGCAGTGCTAGAAAACCGGGACAGGGGGACCCTGCTAACTATGGCTACACCTTC. This codes for CSARKPGQGDPANYGYTF.

This clonotype was seen at least ten times. The CDR3 DNA sequence: TGTGCCAGCAGCCCAAGACCTGGAAACACCATATATTTT. It specifies CASSPRPGNTIYF. The chain has TRBV12-3 or TRBV12-4 and TRBJ1-3; D not resolved. Deletions cut 6 bases from V and 2 bases from J, with 8 bases between. CDR3 length equals 13 residues.

The rearrangement uses TRBV7-6 and TRBJ2-5; 11 bases align to TRBD2. The CDR3 extends over 17 amino acids. V lost 5 bases to trimming and J lost 5 bases; unmatched junction nucleotides: 13. CDR1 is SGHVS, CDR2 FNYEAQ, per germline. The CDR3: CASSPISGGALRETQYF. Here the CDR3 DNA reads TGTGCCAGCAGCCCTATTAGCGGGGGGGCACTACGGGAGACCCAGTACTTC.

This clonotype was seen only once. The rearrangement links TRBV5-1 to TRBJ2-2; TRBD2 matches at 7 bases. The CDR3 runs 16 residues. From germline, CDR1 is SGHRS and CDR2 YFSETQ. V shed 1 base, J shed 4 bases, and the junction held 7 bases outside the gene matches. CDR3: CASSLFGRSGTGELFF. The CDR3 region has the DNA TGCGCCAGCAGCTTGTTCGGGAGGTCGGGCACCGGGGAGCTGTTTTTT.

This clonotype has just a few counts. In DNA, the CDR3 is TGTGCCAGCGCCTCGGCCACAGATACGCAGTATTTT. The encoded protein is CASASATDTQYF. This rearrangement joins TRBV6-2 or TRBV6-3 to TRBJ2-3; D is unresolved. The V gene's germline CDR1 is MNHEY and CDR2 SVGEGT. Trimming pared 8 bases from V and 2 bases from J, leaving 8 bases between. This CDR3 region has 12 residues.

The chain joins TRBV4-1 to TRBJ2-5; TRBD2 aligns across 7 bases. CDR1 and CDR2 from the germline V gene are MGHRA and YSYEKL. V dropped 3 bases and J dropped 4; count of bases not matched to a gene: 5. The CDR3 is 14 amino acids. In DNA, the CDR3 is TGCGCCAGCAGCCACAGACTAGCCCGAGAGACCCAGTACTTC. Its translation is CASSHRLARETQYF.